A selection of T cell receptor beta chains follows, all from one sample in a study of breast tumors, draining lymph nodes, adjacent tissues. TCRdb called the multiplex PCR reads again in MiXCR, with one record for every CDR3 protein. Among about 180,000 distinct CDR3 sequences listed, 33% were seen once. The material sequenced was axillary lymph node tissue. The receptors originated from a female donor with breast cancer. Some clones in this sample may be carry-over from other donors' samples. CDR3s include the opening cysteine and the closing phenylalanine or tryptophan. D genes are given only for firm matches. Clone size is stated in some rows and not others, as once, few, many or a class when expanded.

j_call clone_size d_call v_call cdr3_nt cdr3_aa
TRBJ1-3 once . TRBV5-1 TGCGCCAGCAGCTTGACCGGGACGCAGGGAAACACCATATATTTT CASSLTGTQGNTIYF
TRBJ1-4 many . TRBV15 TGTGCCACCAGCAGGATGAGGGGGGGTAATGAAAAACTGTTTTTT CATSRMRGGNEKLFF
TRBJ2-2 many TRBD1 TRBV5-1 TGCGCCAGCAGCTTGTCCAGGACAGGTCCCGGGGAGCTGTTTTTT CASSLSRTGPGELFF
TRBJ1-6 . . TRBV7-3 TGTGCCAGCAGCCCACTCTTGGGGGCCGGTTCACCCCTCCACTTT CASSPLLGAGSPLHF
TRBJ2-6 many . TRBV19 TGTGCCAGTAGTATCGGGAAGGGGGCGGGGGGGGCCAACGTCCTGACTTTC CASSIGKGAGGANVLTF
TRBJ2-3 many . TRBV7-3 TGTGCCAGCAGCCCGGGAAAATGGGGAGATACGCAGTATTTT CASSPGKWGDTQYF
TRBJ1-2 many TRBD1 TRBV19 TGTGCCAGTAGGACGGGGACAGGGCTCGGCTATGGCTACACCTTC CASRTGTGLGYGYTF
TRBJ1-6 many . TRBV2 TGTGCCAGCAGTGAAAGCAGGGGAAATTCACCCCTCCACTTT CASSESRGNSPLHF
TRBJ2-7 many . TRBV6-1 TGTGCCAGCAGTGAATATGGCGAGCAGTACTTC CASSEYGEQYF
TRBJ2-5 few . TRBV28 TGTGCCAGCAGTGGGACTTGGGTCCGAATCCAAGAGACCCAGTACTTC CASSGTWVRIQETQYF
TRBJ1-3 many TRBD1 TRBV7-8 TGTGCCAGCTTCAGGGGGGTGACCATAAGCTCTGGAAACACCATATATTTT CASFRGVTISSGNTIYF
TRBJ2-3 . TRBD2 TRBV10-2 TGCGCCAGCAGAGAAGGACTAGCGGGTTTCACAGATACGCAGTATTTT CASREGLAGFTDTQYF
TRBJ2-7 many TRBD2 TRBV7-2 TGTGCCAGCAGCCAAGGACTAGTCGAGCAGTACTTC CASSQGLVEQYF
TRBJ1-2 many . TRBV2 TGTGCCAGCACGAGGACGGCCGTGGAAGGAGGCTACACCTTC CASTRTAVEGGYTF
TRBJ2-1 many . TRBV4-1 TGCGCCAGCAGCCAAGCCCTTCGAGGGCGGGGCTCCTACAATGAGCAGTTCTTC CASSQALRGRGSYNEQFF
TRBJ2-7 many TRBD1 TRBV5-4 TGTGCCAGCAGCTTGGCTACAGGGGACGAGCAGTACTTC CASSLATGDEQYF
TRBJ1-1 few . TRBV25-1 TGTGCCAGCAGTGAATCGGGGTTTCGTGCTTTCTTT CASSESGFRAFF
TRBJ2-3 . . TRBV5-6 TGTGCCAGCAGCTTGAGCGAGGTCGCAGATACGCAGTATTTT CASSLSEVADTQYF
TRBJ1-6 . . TRBV6-1 TGTGCCAGCAGTTTAGGGGGTGAGCCCCTCCACTTT CASSLGGEPLHF
TRBJ1-1 few . TRBV10-3 TGTGCCACCGCCGGTCTGGGGCCTGAAGCTTTCTTT CATAGLGPEAFF
TRBJ2-5 . . TRBV27 TGTGCCAGCAGTTTATCGGTCTCCCCGCGAGAGACCCAGTACTTC CASSLSVSPRETQYF
TRBJ1-2 . TRBD1 TRBV14 TGTGCCAGCAGCCACTTGGACAGGGTGGGTGGCTACACCTTC CASSHLDRVGGYTF
TRBJ2-1 . . TRBV29-1 TGCAGCGTCGAGGGAACGGGGTACAATGAGCAGTTCTTC CSVEGTGYNEQFF
TRBJ2-5 many . TRBV3-1 TGTGCCAGCAGCCAAGTTGGGACCCTAATTCAAGAGACCCAGTACTTC CASSQVGTLIQETQYF
TRBJ1-5 . . TRBV19 TGTGCCAGTAGTAGTTGGCAGAGATATCAGCCCCAGCATTTT CASSSWQRYQPQHF
TRBJ1-2 . . TRBV6-5 TGTGCCAGCACCCGGGGGGACTATGGCTACACCTTC CASTRGDYGYTF
TRBJ2-5 many . TRBV14 TGTGCCAGCAGCCAAGGGGGATTTAATCTAGAGACCCAGTACTTC CASSQGGFNLETQYF
TRBJ2-7 many TRBD1 TRBV10-3 TGTGCCATCAGTGACACAGGGGGAGAAGCCTACGAGCAGTACTTC CAISDTGGEAYEQYF
TRBJ2-1 few . TRBV27 TGTGCCAGCAGTATTGCGCGGCCTTTGGATGAGCAGTTCTTC CASSIARPLDEQFF